One and the same sample provided the 30 T cell receptor beta chains below, sequenced in a study of sequential checkpoint blockade in melanoma. Documented treatment: randomized to nivolumab then ipilimumab (arm A) or the reverse (arm B). Profiled with immunoSEQ multiplex PCR; TCRdb holds only in-frame clones, not every one. This table has 25,000 to 30,000 clones, 60% to 80% appearing once. This specimen was CD8+ T cells sorted from blood (inferred from file names), taken from a patient given nivolumab and ipilimumab in sequence. The source of these receptors is a human donor with melanoma.

The gene calls are TRBV11-2 and TRBJ2-5; 9 bases align to TRBD1. V gave up 5 bases and J gave up 9 bases; unmatched junction bases: 10. The CDR3 is made up of 14 amino acids. Germline V gene data show CDR1 as SGHAT and CDR2 as FQNNGV. This CDR3 reads CASSLGTGRAAQYF. CDR3 nucleotide sequence: TGTGCCAGCAGCCTCGGGACAGGGCGGGCGGCCCAGTACTTC.

This chain connects TRBV4-2 to TRBJ1-4, with 7 nucleotides matching TRBD1. This CDR3 is built from 15 residues. V lost 3 bases and J lost 5; bases outside the gene matches: 6. Germline CDR1 reads LGHNA; CDR2 reads YNFKEQ. The CDR3 loop is CASSQDPTGNEKLFF. CDR3 bases: TGTGCCAGCAGCCAGGACCCGACAGGGAATGAAAAACTGTTTTTT.

The chain has TRBV27 and TRBJ2-7; TRBD1 matches 8 bases. This CDR3 has 14 residues. Germline values: CDR1 MNHEY, CDR2 SMNVEV (reference sequence). The junction had 9 bases not matched to a gene; V was cut back by 5 bases and J by 6 bases. CDR3 amino acids: CASSRGQGLVEQYF. DNA for the CDR3: TGTGCCAGCAGTCGAGGACAGGGCCTTGTCGAGCAGTACTTC.

This clone has a single count. As DNA, the CDR3 is TGTGCCAGCAGCTTAGAAGGAGGCGACACTGAAGCTTTCTTT. Its protein product is CASSLEGGDTEAFF. This chain uses TRBV7-2 with TRBJ1-1; D is unclear. CDR1 SGHTA and CDR2 FQGNSA come from the germline V gene. This CDR3 region has 14 residues. Trimming pared 1 base from V and 3 bases from J, leaving 9 bases between.

As concerns this clone: A read error may account for a junction end that differs from germline. DNA of the CDR3: TGCGCCAGCAGCCAAGAGAGGACAGGGGGTTACGAGCAGTACTTC. This codes for CASSQERTGGYEQYF. This chain joins TRBV7-2 and TRBJ2-7; 10 nucleotides match TRBD1. The CDR3 spans 15 residues. The germline CDR1 and CDR2 sequences are SGHTA and FQGNSA.

The chain links TRBV5-1 to TRBJ1-1; D ambiguous. Trimming pared 0 bases from V and 1 base from J, leaving 10 bases between. Germline V gives CDR1 SGHRS, CDR2 YFSETQ. This CDR3 comprises 15 residues. Here the CDR3 DNA reads TGCGCCAGCAGCTTGGAAGGTACAGAGAACACTGAAGCTTTCTTT. Its translation: CASSLEGTENTEAFF. The entire variable domain, with the rest obtained from reference TRBV5-1 and TRBJ1-1, is as follows: KAGVTQTPRYLIKTRGQQVTLSCSPISGHRSVSWYQQTPGQGLQFLFEYFSETQRNKGNFPGRFSGRQFSNSRSEMNVSTLELGDSALYLCASSLEGTENTEAFFGQGTRLTVV.

The genes are TRBV6-6 and TRBJ2-7; TRBD1 might be the D (6 bases). This CDR3 has 13 residues. The V end was cut by 2 bases, the J end by 5 bases, with 10 bases between. Germline assignment: CDR1 MNHNY and CDR2 SVGAGI (reference sequence). CDR3 amino acids: CASSYTGFHEQYF. Here the CDR3 DNA reads TGTGCCAGCAGTTACACAGGGTTCCACGAGCAGTACTTC.

The chain combines TRBV6-1 with TRBJ2-7; 8 bases map to TRBD1. Unmatched junction bases numbered 1, after V lost 5 bases and J lost 4 bases. The CDR3 loop spans 12 amino acids. CDR1 is MNHNS and CDR2 is SASEGT in the germline V gene. Written as DNA, the CDR3 is TGTGCCAGCAGTAGACAGGGGTACGAGCAGTACTTC. Translated, it gives CASSRQGYEQYF.

The V call is TRBV15, the J call TRBJ2-7; 7 nucleotides line up with TRBD1. Trimming cost V 3 bases and J 3 bases; bases outside gene matches: 2. CDR1 is LNHNV, CDR2 YYDKDF, per germline (reference sequence). The CDR3 length is 13 residues. The CDR3 nucleotides read TGTGCCACCAGCAGTCGGGACAGCTACGAGCAGTACTTC. Protein sequence: CATSSRDSYEQYF.

The chain has TRBV19 and TRBJ1-2; no definite D call. Trimming cost V 2 bases and J 0 bases, with 7 bases left between them. The germline gives CDR1 LNHDA, CDR2 SQIVND (reference sequence). The CDR3 covers 14 residues. CDR3 residues: CASSIWGANYGYTF. In DNA form, the CDR3 reads TGTGCCAGTAGTATATGGGGAGCTAACTATGGCTACACCTTC. The full variable domain, completed using reference TRBV19 and TRBJ1-2, is DGGITQSPKYLFRKEGQNVTLSCEQNLNHDAMYWYRQDPGQGLRLIYYSQIVNDFQKGDIAEGYSVSREKKESFPLTVTSAQKNPTAFYLCASSIWGANYGYTFGSGTRLTVV.

This rearrangement joins TRBV7-8 to TRBJ2-3; the D gene is possibly TRBD1 (6 bases). CDR3 length: 13 amino acids. Deletions cut 2 bases from V and 5 bases from J, with 8 bases between. Germline lookup yields CDR1 SGHVS and CDR2 FQNEAQ. In nucleotides, the CDR3 is TGTGCCAGCAGCTTACAGGGGCAAGATACGCAGTATTTT. As protein: CASSLQGQDTQYF.

The chain uses TRBV6-4 and TRBJ1-1; D unclear. The CDR3 loop spans 12 amino acids. With 11 bases removed from V and 1 base from J, the gap between germline ends came to 11 bases. CDR1 and CDR2 from the germline V gene are MRHNA and SNTAGT. Here the CDR3 reads CAQPGRNTEAFF. CDR3 in DNA: TGTGCCCAGCCCGGGAGGAACACTGAAGCTTTCTTT.

The rearrangement joins TRBV7-9 to TRBJ1-2; 10 nucleotides line up with TRBD1. Germline assignment: CDR1 SEHNR and CDR2 FQNEAQ (reference sequence). V was clipped by 4 bases and J by 5 bases; unmatched bases: 1. The CDR3 consists of 13 residues. The CDR3 loop is CASSWDRGYGYTF. In DNA form, the CDR3 reads TGTGCCAGCAGCTGGGACAGGGGATATGGCTACACCTTC. The full variable domain, completed using reference TRBV7-9 and TRBJ1-2, is DTGVSQNPRHKITKRGQNVTFRCDPISEHNRLYWYRQTLGQGPEFLTYFQNEAQLEKSRLLSDRFSAERPKGSFSTLEIQRTEQGDSAMYLCASSWDRGYGYTFGSGTRLTVV.

This chain joins TRBV19 and TRBJ2-7; the D gene is possibly TRBD1 (5 bases). The CDR3 spans 14 residues. The V gene's germline CDR1 is LNHDA and CDR2 SQIVND (reference sequence). Between the trimmed V and J ends, which lost 3 bases and 5 bases, there was a span of 14 bases. CDR3 coding DNA: TGTGCCAGTAGTATCCAGGGCAGAGGACACGAGCAGTACTTC. It specifies CASSIQGRGHEQYF. The whole variable domain, remainder taken from reference TRBV19 and TRBJ2-7, is DGGITQSPKYLFRKEGQNVTLSCEQNLNHDAMYWYRQDPGQGLRLIYYSQIVNDFQKGDIAEGYSVSREKKESFPLTVTSAQKNPTAFYLCASSIQGRGHEQYFGPGTRLTVT.

This chain connects TRBV19 to TRBJ2-7, with TRBD1 matching over 9 bases. The CDR3 loop spans 14 amino acids. J gave up 5 bases and V 5 bases, and 7 bases lay outside the gene matches. The germline CDR1 and CDR2 sequences are LNHDA and SQIVND (reference sequence). CDR3 bases: TGTGCCAGTAGTGAGGGACAGGGAGACGACGAGCAGTACTTC. Encoded protein: CASSEGQGDDEQYF.

The V and J genes are TRBV19 and TRBJ2-3; no definite D call. CDR3 length equals 13 residues. Trimming stripped 3 bases from V and 4 bases from J, with 8 bases between. Germline assignment: CDR1 LNHDA and CDR2 SQIVND (reference sequence). CDR3 amino acids: CASSMLASDTQYF. DNA of the CDR3: TGTGCCAGTAGTATGTTGGCCTCAGATACGCAGTATTTT.

The V call is TRBV19, the J call TRBJ2-1; D call uncertain. CDR3 size: 13 residues. V was clipped by 6 bases and J by 6 bases, with 12 bases between them. The germline gives CDR1 LNHDA, CDR2 SQIVND (reference sequence). The DNA of the CDR3 is TGTGCCAGTAGCATCGGAGAACTCAATGAGCAGTTCTTC. Translating it yields CASSIGELNEQFF.

This chain uses TRBV28 with TRBJ1-1; D might be TRBD1 (5 bases). The CDR3 totals 16 residues. V was trimmed by 0 bases and J by 1 base, leaving 12 bases between them. CDR1 MDHEN and CDR2 SYDVKM come from the germline V gene. This chain's CDR3 is CASSLWRGLENTEAFF. Here the CDR3 DNA reads TGTGCCAGCAGTTTATGGCGGGGCCTTGAGAACACTGAAGCTTTCTTT.

The gene calls are TRBV4-1 and TRBJ1-5; D call uncertain. The germline V and J ends were trimmed by 6 bases and 1 base, with 7 bases remaining between them. The CDR3 totals 13 residues. Germline V gives CDR1 MGHRA, CDR2 YSYEKL. The CDR3 protein is CASSRGSNQPQHF. The CDR3 nucleotides are TGCGCCAGCAGTCGGGGAAGCAATCAGCCCCAGCATTTT.

V gene TRBV27 combines with J gene TRBJ2-7; tentatively, D is TRBD1 (5 bases). This CDR3 has 13 amino acids. V was trimmed by 5 bases and J by 2 bases, leaving 10 bases between them. Germline V lookup: CDR1 MNHEY, CDR2 SMNVEV (reference sequence). The CDR3 reads CASSQGPTYEQYF. Here the CDR3 DNA reads TGTGCCAGCAGTCAGGGCCCCACCTACGAGCAGTACTTC.

The chain couples TRBV20-1 to TRBJ1-2; no clear D. The CDR3 contains 11 residues. Germline V gives CDR1 DFQATT, CDR2 SNEGSKA (reference sequence). V shed 7 bases and J shed 1 base, with 7 bases lying between them. The CDR3 sequence is CSVADNYGYTF. The DNA of the CDR3 is TGCAGTGTTGCAGATAACTATGGCTACACCTTC.

This chain uses TRBV13 with TRBJ2-1; D gene unclear. Trimming removed 0 bases at V and 4 bases at J, with 13 bases between. The CDR3 has 16 amino acids. Germline V CDR1 and CDR2: PRHDT, FYEKMQ (reference sequence). CDR3 nucleotides: TGTGCCAGCAGCTTAGGCGTAAAACCGACTTACAATGAGCAGTTCTTC. Its protein is CASSLGVKPTYNEQFF.

The V call is TRBV5-6, the J call TRBJ2-5; 7 bases are shared with TRBD1. The CDR3 length is 15 residues. CDR1 and CDR2 from the germline V gene are SGHDT and YYEEEE. The V gene end was trimmed by 4 bases and the J gene end by 2 bases; junction bases not matched to a gene: 8. The CDR3 sequence: CASSADRTRQETQYF. CDR3 nucleotide sequence: TGTGCCAGCAGCGCGGACAGGACTCGGCAAGAGACCCAGTACTTC.

CDR3 sequence (DNA): TGTGCCAGCTCACCATCCGGGACAGCCCCTTTTTACGAGCAGTACTTC. Encoded protein: CASSPSGTAPFYEQYF. This chain links TRBV18 with TRBJ2-7; TRBD1 matches at 7 bases. The germline CDR1 and CDR2 sequences are KGHSH and LQKENI. Trimming took 2 bases from V and 4 from J; bases not matched to a gene: 11. The CDR3 is 16 residues long.

The chain employs TRBV27 and TRBJ2-7; TRBD1 aligns across 9 bases. The CDR3 loop spans 17 amino acids. Germline values: CDR1 MNHEY, CDR2 SMNVEV (reference sequence). The junction had 9 bases not matched to a gene; V was cut back by 1 base and J by 2 bases. CDR3 loop: CASSLFLSGQGPYEQYF. The CDR3, as DNA: TGTGCCAGCAGTTTATTCCTCTCGGGACAGGGTCCCTACGAGCAGTACTTC.

The V and J genes are TRBV6-1 and TRBJ2-5; 11 nucleotides agree with TRBD2. The germline CDR1 and CDR2 sequences are MNHNS and SASEGT. This CDR3 is 17 amino acids long. Trimming took 0 bases from V and 2 from J; bases not matched to a gene: 5. CDR3 sequence reads: CASSEAWLAGGQETQYF. CDR3 DNA: TGTGCCAGCAGTGAAGCTTGGCTAGCGGGGGGTCAAGAGACCCAGTACTTC.

About this clone itself: One end of the junction is discordant with germline, which a read error may explain. The CDR3 is CASGQGAGHMNTEAFF. The CDR3 nucleotides read TGCGCCAGCGGCCAAGGGGCAGGGCATATGAACACTGAAGCTTTCTTT. The V gene is TRBV4-1, the J gene TRBJ1-1, with D tentatively TRBD1 (5 bases). Germline V CDR1 and CDR2: MGHRA, YSYEKL. The CDR3 consists of 16 residues.

This chain links TRBV4-3 with TRBJ2-7; 12 bases align to TRBD1. V dropped 4 bases and J dropped 6; count of bases not matched to a gene: 4. The CDR3 has 14 amino acids. Germline-derived CDR1 and CDR2 are LGHNA and YSLEER. CDR3 nucleotide sequence: TGCGCCAGCAGCCCGGGACAGGGGGCAGGCGAGCAGTACTTC. Translation: CASSPGQGAGEQYF.

V and J are TRBV29-1 and TRBJ2-7; D unresolved. Germline values: CDR1 SQVTM, CDR2 ANQGSEA. V gave up 4 bases and J gave up 3 bases, with 19 bases separating them. This CDR3 is built from 15 residues. The CDR3 spells CSVAPPSPMSYEQYF. In nucleotides, the CDR3 is TGCAGCGTTGCCCCACCGTCGCCCATGAGCTACGAGCAGTACTTC.

The J gene is TRBJ2-7, the V gene TRBV5-6; 11 positions agree with TRBD2. Germline V gene sequence: CDR1 SGHDT, CDR2 YYEEEE. The CDR3 is 14 residues long. Trimming at V came to 6 bases and at J to 1 base, leaving 3 bases not matched to a gene. CDR3 coding DNA: TGTGCCAGCACCTGGACTAGCGGGTCCTACGAGCAGTACTTC. Amino acids: CASTWTSGSYEQYF.